This record concerns one TCR beta chain sequence. This sample was taken from a study of CD8 T cells in Susac syndrome. The authors reverse transcribed about 0.5 to 1 ug RNA with random hexamers. TCRdb recomputed calls from the immunoSEQ multiplex PCR reads with MiXCR, one row per CDR3 protein. The sample includes about 180,000 distinct CDR3 sequences, over 90% seen only once; the top ten take 0.09% to 0.1%. The CDR3 is 13 residues long. Germline CDR1 and CDR2: SGHRS and YFSETQ. V lost 0 bases and J 8 bases, leaving 11 bases between the germline ends. Sequencing was performed on CD4+ T cells from PBMCs. The rearrangement links TRBV5-1 to TRBJ1-2; possibly TRBD1 for D (5 bases). The sequence was obtained from a human donor with Susac syndrome. The CDR3 region is CASSLDPGRGYTF. The DNA for the CDR3 is TGCGCCAGCAGCTTGGACCCAGGGCGAGGCTACACCTTC.